The rows below give T cell receptor beta chains drawn from one sample of a study of blood T cell repertoires in COVID-19. Method: immunoSEQ multiplex PCR; TCRdb's copy keeps in-frame clones and lacks some. The table records 150,000 to 200,000 clones, roughly 90% of them present only once. Sequenced input: peripheral blood. The receptors derive from a man aged 18 to 30 with COVID-19, enrolled during active disease. Both conserved end residues are part of each CDR3. The D gene is left open where the match is weak. Only some rows state a clone size, as once, few, many or a class for expanded clones.

>TRBD1|14|.|TRBV11-3|TRBJ2-3
TGTGCCAGCAGCCCCGGGACAGGGCACGATACGCAGTATTTT
CASSPGTGHDTQYF
>TRBD1|14|.|TRBV5-5|TRBJ2-7
TGTGCCAGCAGCGCACTACAGGGGGCGGGCGAGCAGTACTTC
CASSALQGAGEQYF
>.|11|.|TRBV20-1|TRBJ2-4
TGCAGTGCTCCCTGGGGGCACATTCAGTACTTC
CSAPWGHIQYF
>.|14|few|TRBV28|TRBJ1-1
TGTGCCAGCAGTTTAATCCCGGGGAACACTGAAGCTTTCTTT
CASSLIPGNTEAFF
>.|14|.|TRBV29-1|TRBJ2-1
TGCAGCGTCCGACAGCGCCTCTCCTACAATGAGCAGTTCTTC
CSVRQRLSYNEQFF
>.|14|.|TRBV28|TRBJ2-7
TGTGCCAGCAGCCCCCCGCAAGCCCTCGCCGAGCAGTACTTC
CASSPPQALAEQYF
>TRBD1|15|.|TRBV27|TRBJ1-4
TGTGCCAGCAGTACCCGGACAGGGGCTAATGAAAAACTGCTTTTT
CASSTRTGANEKLLF
>.|13|few|TRBV5-1|TRBJ1-6
TGCGCCAGCAGCCCCATAGATAATTCACCCCTCCACTTT
CASSPIDNSPLHF
>.|15|.|TRBV10-1|TRBJ2-7
TGCGCCAGCAGTGAACGGCCCACTACGGACTACGAGCAGTACTTC
CASSERPTTDYEQYF
>TRBD2|16|.|TRBV7-2|TRBJ2-5
TGTGCCAGCAGCTTAGGGCTAGCGGGCACTTGGGAGACCCAGTACTTC
CASSLGLAGTWETQYF
>TRBD2|14|.|TRBV28|TRBJ2-7
TGTGCCAGCAGCTTAGCGGGAAACTCCTACGAGCAGTACTTC
CASSLAGNSYEQYF
>.|15|.|TRBV19|TRBJ1-1
TGTGCCAGTAGTAATTCGGTCAGGTGGGTGATTGAAGCTTTCTTT
CASSNSVRWVIEAFF
>.|13|.|TRBV28|TRBJ2-5
TGTGCCAGCAGATCTCGAGTCTGGGAGACCCAGTACTTC
CASRSRVWETQYF
>TRBD1|14|.|TRBV5-1|TRBJ2-7
TGCGCCAGCAGCTTTACAGGGGCCTCCTACGAGCAGTACTTC
CASSFTGASYEQYF
>.|14|.|TRBV7-9|TRBJ1-2
TGTGCCAGCAGCTGGAGCTCTCCTAACTATGGCTACACCTTC
CASSWSSPNYGYTF
>TRBD2|18|.|TRBV28|TRBJ2-5
TGTGCCAGCAGTTTAGCCCTTGGGACTAGCGGGTACCAAGAGACCCAGTACTTC
CASSLALGTSGYQETQYF
>TRBD1|17|.|TRBV7-9|TRBJ1-5
TGTGCCAGCAGCTTATCCAGGACAGGGGTGGGGAATCAGCCCCAGCATTTT
CASSLSRTGVGNQPQHF
>TRBD1|13|once|TRBV2|TRBJ1-1
TGTGCCAGCATCGAAAGACAGGGGTCTGAAGCTTTCTTT
CASIERQGSEAFF
>.|11|.|TRBV30|TRBJ2-1
TGTGCCTGGGGCGGCGGAGGGGAGCAGTTCTTC
CAWGGGGEQFF
>TRBD2|14|.|TRBV30|TRBJ2-2
TGTGCCTGGAGTGTAGCGGGAGCCGTCGGGGAGCTGTTTTTT
CAWSVAGAVGELFF
>TRBD1|14|.|TRBV7-2|TRBJ1-4
TGTGCCAGCAGCCCGGACAGGTATAATGAAAAACTGTTTTTT
CASSPDRYNEKLFF
>.|14|.|TRBV28|TRBJ1-4
TGTGCCAGCAGTTGGGGGGGGCAGAATGAAAAACTGTTTTTT
CASSWGGQNEKLFF
>.|13|.|TRBV11-2|TRBJ2-2
TGTGCCAGCTCGTGGGCCGAAGCCGCGGAGCTGTTTTTT
CASSWAEAAELFF
>.|15|few|TRBV7-9|TRBJ2-7
TGTGCCAGCAGCCTGCGACCGGGGAGCTCCTACGAGCAGTACTTC
CASSLRPGSSYEQYF
>.|16|.|TRBV2|TRBJ1-2
TGTGCCAGCAGTGCACTCCTACCAGGGATAAACTATGGCTACACCTTC
CASSALLPGINYGYTF
>TRBD2|18|once|TRBV11-2|TRBJ2-7
TGTGCCAGCAGGTTGGCTATGGTCGGGAGGCCGAGCTCCTACGAGCAGTACTTC
CASRLAMVGRPSSYEQYF
>TRBD2|16|.|TRBV27|TRBJ2-1
TGTGCCAGCACCGGACTAGCGGGAAGCTCCTACAATGAGCAGTTCTTC
CASTGLAGSSYNEQFF
>.|14|.|TRBV2|TRBJ1-2
TGTGCCAGCAGTGAAGCCAACCGAGACTATGGCTACACCTTC
CASSEANRDYGYTF